These 14 T cell receptor beta chains share one sample of origin, sequenced in a study of blood T cell repertoires in COVID-19 (dated by TCRdb to about 2020). The library was prepared using the immunoSEQ multiplex PCR assay. TCRdb stores this immuneACCESS table with in-frame sequences only. Part of the clones is absent; in the studies checked, under half of the shortfall reflects unresolved V genes, and no reason is known for the rest. In this sample the table shows about 160,000 clones, over 80% of which occur a single time. Together, the top ten hold 3.5% to 5% of the sample. The specimen sequenced was peripheral blood. The receptor source for this set is a woman between 50 and 59 years old with acute or convalescent COVID-19.

The count of this clone is one. The genes are TRBV11-2 and TRBJ2-1; D might be TRBD1 (7 bases). Germline-derived CDR1 and CDR2 are SGHAT and FQNNGV. This CDR3 has 15 residues. V was cut by 6 bases and J by 4 bases, with 16 bases left in between. For the CDR3, the DNA is TGTGCCAGCAGACGCAGGGGGGATAGTTACAATGAGCAGTTCTTC. Translation: CASRRRGDSYNEQFF.

J is TRBJ1-5 and V is TRBV30; TRBD1 matches at 9 bases. This CDR3 has 16 amino acids. The junction had 4 bases not matched to a gene; V was cut back by 1 base and J by 0 bases. Germline V gene sequence: CDR1 GTSNPN, CDR2 SVGIG (reference sequence). The CDR3 here is CAWSGGQGISNQPQHF. In DNA, the CDR3 is TGTGCCTGGAGTGGGGGACAGGGAATTAGCAATCAGCCCCAGCATTTT.

This chain uses TRBV7-2 with TRBJ2-1; 13 positions agree with TRBD2. Germline V gene lookup returns CDR1 SGHTA and CDR2 FQGNSA. V shed 5 bases, J shed 5 bases, and the junction held 12 bases outside the gene matches. The CDR3 covers 18 residues. The CDR3: CASSLGLAGIAGHNEQFF. DNA for the CDR3: TGTGCCAGCAGCCTGGGACTAGCGGGGATAGCGGGACACAATGAGCAGTTCTTC.

The chain combines TRBV19 with TRBJ2-5; 8 nucleotides agree with TRBD2. The junction had 4 bases not matched to a gene; V was cut back by 5 bases and J by 5 bases. The CDR3 length is 13 residues. The germline CDR1 and CDR2 sequences are LNHDA and SQIVND (reference sequence). CDR3 in amino acids: CASSPSGGETQYF. The CDR3 nucleotides read TGTGCCAGTAGTCCATCGGGGGGGGAGACCCAGTACTTC.

The rearrangement uses TRBV5-1 and TRBJ2-6; no reliable D call. The CDR3 length is 15 residues. Germline loops: CDR1 SGHRS, CDR2 YFSETQ. V was cut by 0 bases and J by 2 bases, with 6 bases left in between. CDR3 sequence: CASSLGQPGANVLTF. In DNA form, the CDR3 reads TGCGCCAGCAGCTTGGGGCAACCTGGGGCCAACGTCCTGACTTTC. The full variable domain, rest sourced from reference TRBV5-1 and TRBJ2-6, is KAGVTQTPRYLIKTRGQQVTLSCSPISGHRSVSWYQQTPGQGLQFLFEYFSETQRNKGNFPGRFSGRQFSNSRSEMNVSTLELGDSALYLCASSLGQPGANVLTFGAGSRLTVL.

V gene TRBV2 combines with J gene TRBJ1-2, with D perhaps TRBD1 (5 bases). Germline V CDR1 and CDR2: SNHLY, FYNNEI. This CDR3 has 12 amino acids. Trimming removed 10 bases at V and 5 bases at J, with 14 bases between. The CDR3 is CATAPDSYGYTF. In DNA form, the CDR3 reads TGTGCCACCGCACCTGACAGTTATGGCTACACCTTC.

The chain employs TRBV21-1 and TRBJ2-5; the table's D call of TRBD2 was not tested on the DNA. TRBV21-1 is a pseudogene segment. CDR3 length: 15 amino acids. The CDR3 loop reads CASSKEASSWETQYF. CDR3 nucleotide sequence: TGTGCCAGCAGCAAAGAGGCTAGCTCATGGGAGACCCAGTACTTC.

This clone appeared once. The V gene is TRBV2, the J gene TRBJ2-1; D might be TRBD2 (6 bases). The V end lost 7 bases, the J end lost 0 bases, and 10 bases lay between the germline ends. CDR1 is SNHLY and CDR2 is FYNNEI in the germline V gene. CDR3 length: 14 amino acids. The CDR3 region is CASTAGISYNEQFF. The CDR3 DNA reads TGTGCCAGCACTGCGGGGATCTCCTACAATGAGCAGTTCTTC.

The rearrangement links TRBV7-9 to TRBJ1-5; 7 positions match TRBD1. The ends lost 6 bases at V and 6 bases at J; junction bases unmatched: 8. The CDR3 totals 14 residues. The germline CDR1 and CDR2 sequences are SEHNR and FQNEAQ (reference sequence). Here the CDR3 reads CASSRQGRGQPQHF. CDR3 nucleotides: TGTGCCAGCAGTCGACAGGGACGGGGTCAGCCCCAGCATTTT. The variable domain in full, completed from reference TRBV7-9 and TRBJ1-5, reads DTGVSQNPRHKITKRGQNVTFRCDPISEHNRLYWYRQTLGQGPEFLTYFQNEAQLEKSRLLSDRFSAERPKGSFSTLEIQRTEQGDSAMYLCASSRQGRGQPQHFGDGTRLSIL.

The V call is TRBV12-5, the J call TRBJ1-5; D is unresolved. V lost 1 base to trimming and J lost 1 base, with 11 bases between them. Germline V gives CDR1 LGHNT, CDR2 FRNRAP. This CDR3 has 16 amino acids. In DNA form, the CDR3 reads TGTGCTAGTGGTTTGGCCCTTCCGGGAAGCAATCAGCCCCAGCATTTT. This gives the protein CASGLALPGSNQPQHF.

This chain links TRBV6-2 or TRBV6-3 with TRBJ2-4, with a tentative D call TRBD2 (5 bases). This CDR3 has 14 residues. CDR1 is MNHEY and CDR2 is SVGEGT in the germline V gene. V was clipped by 6 bases and J by 1 base, with 10 bases between them. The CDR3 region is CASSRTVAKNIQYF. In DNA, the CDR3 is TGTGCCAGCAGCCGGACTGTGGCCAAAAACATTCAGTACTTC.

This clone was recorded only once. The J gene is TRBJ2-1, the V gene TRBV5-6; possibly TRBD1 for D (5 bases). This CDR3 is 16 amino acids long. The V and J ends lost 4 bases and 3 bases respectively, with 17 bases between them. CDR1 SGHDT and CDR2 YYEEEE come from the germline V gene. The CDR3 loop is CASSVVGRVGYNEQFF. The CDR3 DNA reads TGTGCCAGCAGCGTAGTGGGCAGGGTAGGCTACAATGAGCAGTTCTTC. The complete variable domain, with remaining parts taken from reference TRBV5-6 and TRBJ2-1, reads DAGVTQSPTHLIKTRGQQVTLRCSPKSGHDTVSWYQQALGQGPQFIFQYYEEEERQRGNFPDRFSGHQFPNYSSELNVNALLLGDSALYLCASSVVGRVGYNEQFFGPGTRLTVL.

J is TRBJ2-7 and V is TRBV5-1, with TRBD1 matching 9 bases. Germline values: CDR1 SGHRS, CDR2 YFSETQ. Trimming cost V 0 bases and J 5 bases; bases outside gene matches: 0. The CDR3 totals 13 residues. The CDR3 DNA reads as TGCGCCAGCAGCTTGGGACAGGGGGACGAGCAGTACTTC. Its protein product is CASSLGQGDEQYF.

The rearrangement uses TRBV30 and TRBJ1-2; D is unclear. This CDR3 is built from 13 residues. The V end lost 1 base, the J end lost 4 bases, and 10 bases lay between the germline ends. Germline V lookup: CDR1 GTSNPN, CDR2 SVGIG (reference sequence). The CDR3 reads CAWSAIELYGYTF. CDR3 DNA: TGTGCCTGGAGTGCGATTGAGCTCTATGGCTACACCTTC.